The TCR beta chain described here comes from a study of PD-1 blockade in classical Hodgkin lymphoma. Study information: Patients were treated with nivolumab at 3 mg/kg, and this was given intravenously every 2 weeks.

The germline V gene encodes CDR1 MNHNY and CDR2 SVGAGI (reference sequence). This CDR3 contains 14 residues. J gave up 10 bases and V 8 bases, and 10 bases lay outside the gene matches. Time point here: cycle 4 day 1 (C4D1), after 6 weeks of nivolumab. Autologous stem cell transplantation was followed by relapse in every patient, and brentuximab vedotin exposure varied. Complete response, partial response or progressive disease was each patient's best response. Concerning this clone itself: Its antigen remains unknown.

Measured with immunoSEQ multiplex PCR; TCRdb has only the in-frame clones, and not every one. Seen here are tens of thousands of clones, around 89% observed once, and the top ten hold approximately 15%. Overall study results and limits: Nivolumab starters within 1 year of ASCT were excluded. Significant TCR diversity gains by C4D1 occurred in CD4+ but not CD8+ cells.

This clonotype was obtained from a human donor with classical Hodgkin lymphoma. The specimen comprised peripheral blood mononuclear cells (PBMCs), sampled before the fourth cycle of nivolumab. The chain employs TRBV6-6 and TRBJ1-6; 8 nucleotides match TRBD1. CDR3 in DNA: TGTGCCAGCGGTTGGACAGGGAGTTACTCACCCCTCCACTTT. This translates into CASGWTGSYSPLHF.